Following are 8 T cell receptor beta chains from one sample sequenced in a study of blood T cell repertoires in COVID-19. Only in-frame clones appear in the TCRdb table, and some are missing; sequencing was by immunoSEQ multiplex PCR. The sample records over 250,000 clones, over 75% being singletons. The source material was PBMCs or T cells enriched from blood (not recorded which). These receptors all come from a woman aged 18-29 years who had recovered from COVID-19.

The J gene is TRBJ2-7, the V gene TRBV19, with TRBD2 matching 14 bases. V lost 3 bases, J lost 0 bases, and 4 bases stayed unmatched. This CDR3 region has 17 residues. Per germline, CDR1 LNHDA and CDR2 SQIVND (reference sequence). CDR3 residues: CASSMGLAGASSYEQYF. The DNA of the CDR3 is TGTGCCAGTAGTATGGGACTAGCGGGGGCCAGCTCCTACGAGCAGTACTTC.

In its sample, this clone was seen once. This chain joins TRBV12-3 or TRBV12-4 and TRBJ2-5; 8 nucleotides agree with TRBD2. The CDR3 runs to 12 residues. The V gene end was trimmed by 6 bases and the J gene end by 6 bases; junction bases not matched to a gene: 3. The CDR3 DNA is TGTGCCAGCAGCCCGGGGGGGAAGACCCAGTACTTC. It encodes CASSPGGKTQYF.

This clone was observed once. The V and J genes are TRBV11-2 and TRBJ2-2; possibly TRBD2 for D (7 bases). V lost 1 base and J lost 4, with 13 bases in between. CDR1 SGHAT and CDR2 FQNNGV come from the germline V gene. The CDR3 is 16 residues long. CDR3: CASSLGPGGGTGELFF. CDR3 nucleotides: TGTGCCAGCAGCTTAGGACCGGGGGGCGGCACCGGGGAGCTGTTTTTT.

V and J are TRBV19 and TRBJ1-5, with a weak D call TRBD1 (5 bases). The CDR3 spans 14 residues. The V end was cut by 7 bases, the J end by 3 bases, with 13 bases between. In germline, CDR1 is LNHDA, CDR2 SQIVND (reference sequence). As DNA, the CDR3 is TGTGCCAGTACCATAGAGACAGCCAATCAGCCCCAGCATTTT. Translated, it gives CASTIETANQPQHF.

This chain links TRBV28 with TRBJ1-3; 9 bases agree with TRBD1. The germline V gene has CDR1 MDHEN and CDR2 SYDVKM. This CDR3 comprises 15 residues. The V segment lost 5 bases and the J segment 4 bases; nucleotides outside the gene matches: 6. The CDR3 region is CASSPPGTGGNTIYF. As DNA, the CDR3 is TGTGCCAGCAGTCCCCCCGGGACAGGGGGAAACACCATATATTTT.

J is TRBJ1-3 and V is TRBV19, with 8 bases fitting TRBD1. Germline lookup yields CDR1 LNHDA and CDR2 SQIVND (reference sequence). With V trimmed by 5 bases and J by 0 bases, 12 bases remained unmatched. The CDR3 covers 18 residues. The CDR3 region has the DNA TGTGCCAGTAGTCCAGGGGACAGGTCTTTTATCTCTGGAAACACCATATATTTT. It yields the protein CASSPGDRSFISGNTIYF.

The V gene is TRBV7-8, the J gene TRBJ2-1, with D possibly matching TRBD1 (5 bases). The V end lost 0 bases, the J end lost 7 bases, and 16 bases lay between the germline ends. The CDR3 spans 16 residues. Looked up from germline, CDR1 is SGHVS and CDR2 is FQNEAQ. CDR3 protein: CASSLALAGLLNEQFF. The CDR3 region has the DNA TGTGCCAGCAGCTTAGCGCTTGCAGGGCTTCTGAATGAGCAGTTCTTC.

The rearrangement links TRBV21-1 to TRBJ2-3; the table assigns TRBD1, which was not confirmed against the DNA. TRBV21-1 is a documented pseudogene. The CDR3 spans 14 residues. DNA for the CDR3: TGTGCCAGCCTACAGGGCCGTGGCACAGATACGCAGTATTTT. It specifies CASLQGRGTDTQYF.